The present T cell receptor beta chain was sequenced within a study of OX40 agonist ivuxolimab in advanced cancers. Study background: Dose-escalation subjects each had hepatocellular carcinoma, melanoma, renal cell or head and neck cancer. Findings and caveats of the study: On average, CD8+ T cells showed a greater number of expanded clones than CD4+. Certain nonresponders likewise exhibited a low normalized T-cell clonal expansion.

Profiling relied on immunoSEQ multiplex PCR, and the TCRdb table lists in-frame clones only, not all of them. The sample contains about 41,000 clones, roughly 80% of which appear only once. Of note for this clone: Its antigen is not identified.

CDR3 length: 15 amino acids. V dropped 1 base and J dropped 2 bases, with 12 bases sitting between them. Germline V CDR1 and CDR2: MNHNY, SVGAGI (reference sequence). Here the sequenced sample was CD4+ or CD8+ T cells sorted from blood, taken in a trial of the OX40 agonist ivuxolimab. J is TRBJ2-7 and V is TRBV6-6, with D perhaps matching TRBD2 (7 bases). The receptor was isolated from an adult with an advanced solid tumor such as melanoma, head and neck, liver or kidney cancer. The DNA of the CDR3 is TGTGCCAGCAGTTACTGGGGGGGGCTGACCTACGAGCAGTACTTC. It encodes CASSYWGGLTYEQYF.